Sequencing of this TCR beta chain was carried out in a study of T cells after yellow fever vaccination. Study details: With SMART-Seq v4 Ultra Low Input, the fractions containing low cell numbers were prepared.

The TCR cDNA carried a universal primer site and UMIs from 5'RACE template switching. One entry per CDR3 protein, called by TCRdb with MiXCR from the 5' RACE reads. The sample lists a few hundred thousand distinct CDR3 sequences, under 5% occurring once. As concerns this clonotype: Antigen unknown.

Overall study findings and caveats: Post-booster samples contained most primary-vaccination clones (around 95% CD4, around 89% CD8).

CDR1 is SGHRS and CDR2 is YFSETQ in the germline V gene. Trimming pared 4 bases from V and 7 bases from J, leaving 5 bases between. The CDR3 covers 11 residues. This rearrangement joins TRBV5-1 to TRBJ2-2, with a weak D call TRBD2 (5 bases). This receptor was obtained from a man aged 18-30 years who received the YFV17D yellow fever vaccine. Sequenced material: PBMCs, taken 5 days after the yellow fever booster vaccination. The CDR3 loop reads CASSRDGELFF. Written as DNA, the CDR3 is TGCGCCAGCAGCCGGGACGGGGAGCTGTTTTTT.